These 18 T cell receptor beta chains were sequenced from one sample in a study of Ad26.COV2.S vaccination and SARS-CoV-2 variants. Treatment given: around 19 received Ad26.COV2.S at low or high dose, single or two shots; several received placebo; per-sample allocation not given. Samples came from day 63 after the first vaccine or placebo injection. TCRdb keeps only in-frame clones here, not all; method: immunoSEQ multiplex PCR. The sample consists of over 400,000 clones, approximately 92% of them appearing once. Material: peripheral blood, obtained in a trial of Ad26.COV2.S vaccine versus placebo. The receptors come from a person aged 18-65 years who received the Ad26.COV2.S COVID-19 vaccine or a placebo.

This CDR3 reads CASSLVSSAETQYF. The DNA of the CDR3 is TGTGCCAGCAGCTTAGTCTCCAGCGCGGAGACCCAGTACTTC. The chain combines TRBV7-8 with TRBJ2-5; D remains ambiguous. The V end lost 1 base, the J end lost 5 bases, and 11 bases lay between the germline ends. This CDR3 has 14 amino acids. In germline, CDR1 is SGHVS, CDR2 FQNEAQ.

In the case of this clone: The sample has other DNA sequences that encode this CDR3 too. The rearrangement joins TRBV7-2 to TRBJ2-3; no definite D call. Germline V gene data show CDR1 as SGHTA and CDR2 as FQGNSA. Trimming left V 2 bases short and J 0 bases short, with 6 bases between. CDR3 length: 14 residues. CDR3 in amino acids: CASSLRASTDTQYF. In DNA form, the CDR3 reads TGTGCCAGCAGCTTACGCGCTAGCACAGATACGCAGTATTTT.

The chain is built from TRBV11-2 and TRBJ2-7; 10 bases line up with TRBD2. The V gene end was trimmed by 2 bases and the J gene end by 1 base; junction bases not matched to a gene: 5. The germline CDR1 and CDR2 sequences are SGHAT and FQNNGV. This CDR3 is 16 amino acids long. The CDR3 nucleotides are TGTGCCAGCAGCTTAATAGCGGGGGGCCCGTCCTACGAGCAGTACTTC. This sequence encodes CASSLIAGGPSYEQYF.

The rearrangement joins TRBV6-6 to TRBJ2-4, with a tentative D call TRBD2 (6 bases). CDR3 length equals 15 residues. CDR1 is MNHNY, CDR2 SVGAGI, per germline (reference sequence). The V end was cut by 7 bases, the J end by 6 bases, with 19 bases between. CDR3 region: CASNRPGRDSNIQYF. For the CDR3, the DNA is TGTGCCAGCAACAGACCAGGGCGGGATTCAAACATTCAGTACTTC.

This clone has more than one count but fewer than ten. V and J are TRBV7-9 and TRBJ1-2; TRBD1 is a possible D gene (6 bases). V lost 4 bases and J lost 5, with 17 bases in between. This CDR3 is 15 amino acids long. Germline CDR1 is SEHNR and CDR2 is FQNEAQ (reference sequence). CDR3 sequence: CASSYTQGLGYGYTF. CDR3 in DNA: TGTGCCAGCAGCTACACCCAGGGGCTTGGTTATGGCTACACCTTC. Drawing the rest from reference TRBV7-9 and TRBJ1-2, the complete variable domain is DTGVSQNPRHKITKRGQNVTFRCDPISEHNRLYWYRQTLGQGPEFLTYFQNEAQLEKSRLLSDRFSAERPKGSFSTLEIQRTEQGDSAMYLCASSYTQGLGYGYTFGSGTRLTVV.

This chain connects TRBV2 to TRBJ2-2; no clear D gene. The germline V gene encodes CDR1 SNHLY and CDR2 FYNNEI. The CDR3 extends over 15 amino acids. V was shortened by 7 bases and J by 0 bases, with 12 bases between the two germline ends. In nucleotides, the CDR3 is TGTGCCAGCAAGGATATAGCTGCGAACACCGGGGAGCTGTTTTTT. Translated, it gives CASKDIAANTGELFF.

The genes are TRBV6-5 and TRBJ2-1; no firm D call. Germline CDR1 is MNHEY and CDR2 is SVGAGI. V lost 8 bases to trimming and J lost 9 bases, with 14 bases between them. CDR3 length: 12 amino acids. The CDR3 spells CASAPRLGEQFF. For the CDR3, the DNA is TGTGCCAGCGCCCCCAGGTTGGGTGAGCAGTTCTTC.

The chain couples TRBV5-1 to TRBJ1-1; D unclear. From germline, CDR1 is SGHRS and CDR2 YFSETQ. Trimming took off 0 bases at V and 0 bases at J, with 12 bases between the two ends. The CDR3 has 16 amino acids. The CDR3 region has the DNA TGCGCCAGCAGCTTGGATCCAGGATCAATGAACACTGAAGCTTTCTTT. Translating it yields CASSLDPGSMNTEAFF.

J is TRBJ1-2 and V is TRBV7-9, with D perhaps matching TRBD1 (5 bases). The CDR3 runs 13 residues. Trimming removed 2 bases at V and 8 bases at J, with 12 bases between. The germline CDR1 and CDR2 sequences are SEHNR and FQNEAQ (reference sequence). The CDR3 DNA is TGTGCCAGCAGCTTATCACCAGGGTCCGGCTACACCTTC. This translates into CASSLSPGSGYTF.

V and J are TRBV5-1 and TRBJ2-6; no clear D gene. V lost 0 bases and J lost 4, with 8 bases in between. CDR1 is SGHRS, CDR2 YFSETQ, per germline. This CDR3 contains 15 residues. The CDR3 DNA reads as TGCGCCAGCAGCTTGGCGGGTTCCGGGGCCAACGTCCTGACTTTC. Its protein is CASSLAGSGANVLTF.

The CDR3 DNA sequence: TGCGCCAGCAGCCAAGAGTCTTCGGGACAGAAGCAGTTCTTC. Its protein product is CASSQESSGQKQFF. The chain carries TRBV4-3 and TRBJ2-1; TRBD1 agrees at 7 bases. With V trimmed by 0 bases and J by 11 bases, 7 bases remained unmatched. The CDR3 is made up of 14 amino acids. From germline, CDR1 is LGHNA and CDR2 YSLEER.

Points on this clone: In the same sample, other DNA sequences code for this CDR3. The chain employs TRBV25-1 and TRBJ2-3; the match to TRBD2 covers 8 bases. V lost 7 bases to trimming and J lost 2 bases; unmatched junction nucleotides: 8. The V gene's germline CDR1 is MGHDK and CDR2 SYGVNS. The CDR3 covers 15 residues. The CDR3 DNA reads TGTGCCAGCACAGGACTAGCCGGGCCCACAGATACGCAGTATTTT. Encoded protein: CASTGLAGPTDTQYF.

The gene calls are TRBV5-1 and TRBJ1-2; D is unclear. Trimming cost V 8 bases and J 11 bases, with 16 bases left between them. CDR1 is SGHRS and CDR2 is YFSETQ in the germline V gene. There are 11 residues in the CDR3. CDR3 nucleotides: TGCGCCAGGTGTGGGCCAGAGGATTACACCTTC. This translates into CARCGPEDYTF.

This chain joins TRBV19 and TRBJ1-1; TRBD1 agrees at 10 bases. The CDR3 extends over 15 amino acids. CDR1 and CDR2 (germline): LNHDA, SQIVND (reference sequence). V shed 3 bases and J 4 bases; nucleotides not matched to a gene: 5. Here the CDR3 DNA reads TGTGCCAGTAGTATCCCCGGGACAGGGGCCACTGAAGCTTTCTTT. It encodes CASSIPGTGATEAFF.

This chain links TRBV12-3 or TRBV12-4 with TRBJ1-5, with D unclear. The CDR3 length is 13 residues. V shed 3 bases and J shed 6 bases, with 9 bases lying between them. CDR3 nucleotides: TGTGCCAGCAGTTTTGGGAGGACTCAGCCCCAGCATTTT. Its protein is CASSFGRTQPQHF.

The chain links TRBV7-9 to TRBJ1-2, with TRBD1 identical over 11 bases. Germline V gene lookup returns CDR1 SEHNR and CDR2 FQNEAQ (reference sequence). Germline trimming cut 1 base from V and 5 bases from J; bases unmatched to any gene: 9. The CDR3 is made up of 17 amino acids. CDR3 DNA sequence: TGTGCCAGCAGCTTAGAATCCCCGGGACAGGGGGAGTATGGCTACACCTTC. It specifies CASSLESPGQGEYGYTF.

The chain employs TRBV7-2 and TRBJ1-2; 7 bases match TRBD1. V was clipped by 6 bases and J by 4 bases; unmatched bases: 14. This CDR3 is built from 16 residues. Germline V gene sequence: CDR1 SGHTA, CDR2 FQGNSA. The CDR3 DNA reads as TGTGCCAGCAGTCCAAGGACAGGTCAGATAGGCTATGGCTACACCTTC. Translated, it gives CASSPRTGQIGYGYTF.

The rearrangement links TRBV5-1 to TRBJ2-7, with a possible D match to TRBD2 (5 bases). Per germline, CDR1 SGHRS and CDR2 YFSETQ. Trimming stripped 5 bases from V and 6 bases from J, with 21 bases between. The CDR3 has 15 residues. The CDR3 coding sequence is TGCGCCAGCAGATCTAAAGGACTCGAGGAGCTCGAGCAGTACTTC. This encodes CASRSKGLEELEQYF.